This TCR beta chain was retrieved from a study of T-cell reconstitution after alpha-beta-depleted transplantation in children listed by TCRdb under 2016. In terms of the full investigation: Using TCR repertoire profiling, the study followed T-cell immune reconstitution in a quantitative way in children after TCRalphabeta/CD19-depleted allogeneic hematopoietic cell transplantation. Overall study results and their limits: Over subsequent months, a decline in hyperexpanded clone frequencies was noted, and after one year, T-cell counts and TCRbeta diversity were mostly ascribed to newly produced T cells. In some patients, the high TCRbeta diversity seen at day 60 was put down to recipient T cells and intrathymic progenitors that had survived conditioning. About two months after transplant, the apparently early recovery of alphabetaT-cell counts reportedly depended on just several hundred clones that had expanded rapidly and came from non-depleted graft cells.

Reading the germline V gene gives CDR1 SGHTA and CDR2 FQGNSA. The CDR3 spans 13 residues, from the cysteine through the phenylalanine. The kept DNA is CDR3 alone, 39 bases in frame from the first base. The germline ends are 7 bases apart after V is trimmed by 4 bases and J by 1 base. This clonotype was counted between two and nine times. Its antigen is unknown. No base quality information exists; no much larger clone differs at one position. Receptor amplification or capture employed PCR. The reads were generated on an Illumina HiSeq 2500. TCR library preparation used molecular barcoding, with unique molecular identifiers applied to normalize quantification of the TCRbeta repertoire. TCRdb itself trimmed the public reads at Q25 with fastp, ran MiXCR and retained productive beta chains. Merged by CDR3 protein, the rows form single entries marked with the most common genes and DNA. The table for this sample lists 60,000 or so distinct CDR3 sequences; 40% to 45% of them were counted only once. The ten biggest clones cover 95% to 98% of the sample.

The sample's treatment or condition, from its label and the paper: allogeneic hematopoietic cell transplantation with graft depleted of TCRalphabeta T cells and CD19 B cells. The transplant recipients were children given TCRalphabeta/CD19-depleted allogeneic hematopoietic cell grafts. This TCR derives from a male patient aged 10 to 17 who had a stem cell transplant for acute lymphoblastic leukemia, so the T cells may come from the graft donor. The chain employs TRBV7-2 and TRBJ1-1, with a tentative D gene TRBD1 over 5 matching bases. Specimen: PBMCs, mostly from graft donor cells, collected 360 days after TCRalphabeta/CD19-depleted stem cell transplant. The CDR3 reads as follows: CASSSQANTEAFF. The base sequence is TGTGCCAGCAGCTCACAGGCGAACACTGAAGCTTTCTTT.